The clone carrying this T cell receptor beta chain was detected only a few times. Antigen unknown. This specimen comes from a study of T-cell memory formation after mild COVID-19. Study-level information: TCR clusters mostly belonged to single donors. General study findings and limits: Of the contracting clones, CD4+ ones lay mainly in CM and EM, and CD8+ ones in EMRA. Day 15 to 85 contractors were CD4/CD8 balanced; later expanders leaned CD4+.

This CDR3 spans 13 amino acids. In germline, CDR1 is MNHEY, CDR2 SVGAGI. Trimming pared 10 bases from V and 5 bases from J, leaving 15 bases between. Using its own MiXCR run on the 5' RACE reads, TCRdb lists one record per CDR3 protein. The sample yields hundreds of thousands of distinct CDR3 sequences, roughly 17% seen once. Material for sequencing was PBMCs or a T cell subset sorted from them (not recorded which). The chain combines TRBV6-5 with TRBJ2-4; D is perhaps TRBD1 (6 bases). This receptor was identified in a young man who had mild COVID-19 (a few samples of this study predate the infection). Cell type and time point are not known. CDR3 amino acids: CATASWTENIQYF. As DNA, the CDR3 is TGTGCCACCGCTTCGTGGACAGAAAACATTCAGTACTTC.